The clone carrying this TCR beta chain has just a few counts. Its specificity is unknown. Germline V gene lookup returns CDR1 SGHDT and CDR2 YYEEEE. J lost 4 bases, V lost 4 bases, and 7 bases had no gene match. This CDR3 is built from 15 residues. The entry originates in a study of cytomegalovirus exposure and HLA in healthy donors. Broader study findings: Sequencing artifact likely explains a cluster of highly shared sequence variants.

This PCR relied on a set of 60 Vbeta primers and 13 Jbeta primers. Original data processing: In a later analysis, approximately 73 million unique TCR beta chains included roughly 11 million shared by two or more donors. Here immunoSEQ multiplex PCR was the method, and the copy in TCRdb shows in-frame clones only, minus some. V, J and clone size are those of that table, while D and trimming were read from the DNA. The data hold some 130,000 clones, with roughly four fifths observed a single time. The V gene is TRBV5-6, the J gene TRBJ1-4, with 7 bases that match TRBD1. Sequences were obtained from PBMCs. The receptor was derived from a man aged 30 to 45 in good health and CMV-seronegative. CDR3 DNA: TGTGCCAGCAGCCGTTCCGGGACAGTTAATGAAAAACTGTTTTTT. Encoded protein: CASSRSGTVNEKLFF.